A single sample gave rise to the 5 T cell receptor beta chains below, sequenced in a study of T cells in Graves' hyperthyroidism and ophthalmopathy. Regions amplified from RNA transcripts were the TCR beta CDR3 regions. The HTBI primer set served for first-round RT-PCR of the TCR CDR3. TCRdb called the multiplex PCR reads again in MiXCR, with one record for every CDR3 protein. Among 750,000 to 950,000 distinct CDR3 sequences listed, approximately 40% were seen once. The sample comprised blood. The receptors stem from a man aged 18-30 years with Graves' hyperthyroidism.

This clonotype was seen a few times. The chain combines TRBV6-5 with TRBJ1-4, with unresolved D. The CDR3 extends over 11 amino acids. Germline-derived CDR1 and CDR2 are MNHEY and SVGAGI. V was shortened by 5 bases and J by 10 bases, with 8 bases between the two germline ends. This CDR3 reads CASSTSGKLFF. The CDR3 region has the DNA TGTGCCAGCAGTACCTCCGGAAAACTGTTTTTT.

Concerning this clonotype itself: A much larger clonotype is one base distant, so this may be a read error. This chain connects TRBV2 to TRBJ2-5, with D perhaps matching TRBD2 (6 bases). V lost 6 bases, J lost 1 base, and 12 bases lay in between. Germline V CDR1 and CDR2: SNHLY, FYNNEI. This CDR3 has 14 residues. The CDR3 DNA reads as TGTGCCAGCAGGGAGGGCAGGCGCCAAGAGACCCAGTACTTC. The encoded protein is CASREGRRQETQYF. The full variable domain, in which reference TRBV2 and TRBJ2-5 provide the parts outside the CDR3, is EPEVTQTPSHQVTQMGQEVILRCVPISNHLYFYWYRQILGQKVEFLVSFYNNEISEKSEIFDDQFSVERPDGSNFTLKIRSTKLEDSAMYFCASREGRRQETQYFGPGTRLLVL.

The chain uses TRBV7-3 and TRBJ2-7; 7 nucleotides line up with TRBD1. Germline lookup yields CDR1 SGHTA and CDR2 FQGTGA. The J segment lost 7 bases and the V segment lost 5 bases, leaving 14 bases of the junction unmatched. There are 15 residues in the CDR3. CDR3 sequence reads: CASSQGIGGPGEQYF. The CDR3 coding sequence is TGTGCCAGCAGCCAAGGGATAGGGGGCCCAGGGGAGCAGTACTTC.

In its sample, this clonotype was seen many times. This chain connects TRBV20-1 to TRBJ1-3, with D maybe TRBD1 (6 bases). Trimming removed 2 bases at V and 1 base at J, with 6 bases between. The V gene's germline CDR1 is DFQATT and CDR2 SNEGSKA (reference sequence). The CDR3 has 13 amino acids. The CDR3 DNA is TGCAGTGCTAGAAGGGGGTCTGGAAACACCATATATTTT. Its translation is CSARRGSGNTIYF.

CDR3 in DNA: TGTGCCAGTAGTAAACCGAACGATAAGGAAACTGAAGCTTTCTTT. It is translated as CASSKPNDKETEAFF. The chain is built from TRBV7-9 and TRBJ1-1; D remains ambiguous. CDR1 is SEHNR and CDR2 is FQNEAQ in the germline V gene (reference sequence). This CDR3 contains 15 residues. V lost 9 bases to trimming and J lost 5 bases, with 22 bases between them.